This T cell receptor (beta chain) is from a study of T cell responses to AZD1222 COVID-19 vaccine. Trimming stripped 0 bases from V and 7 bases from J, with 19 bases between. There are 16 residues in the CDR3. The germline V gene encodes CDR1 SGHKS and CDR2 YYEKEE (reference sequence). Details on this clone: Its antigen is unknown.

Method: immunoSEQ multiplex PCR; TCRdb's copy keeps in-frame clones and lacks some. The sample shows 100,000 to 150,000 clones, about 90% of them seen only once. Study-wide points: Recipients of two AZD1222 doses showed rising Spike-specific TCR breadth and depth. Spike regions recognized by vaccine-associated CD4 TCRs spanned the protein, led by 160-218 and 743-854. Scientists sampled the repertoires only once the peak T cell response had passed.

This sample comprised peripheral blood, obtained on day 0 of AZD1222 vaccination. The sequence came from an adult in good health. The chain uses TRBV5-5 and TRBJ1-1; no reliable D call. CDR3 residues: CASSLEWMGAESEAFF. DNA for the CDR3: TGTGCCAGCAGCTTGGAATGGATGGGAGCGGAGAGTGAAGCTTTCTTT. The full variable domain, with the rest looked up from reference TRBV5-5 and TRBJ1-1, is DAGVTQSPTHLIKTRGQQVTLRCSPISGHKSVSWYQQVLGQGPQFIFQYYEKEERGRGNFPDRFSARQFPNYSSELNVNALLLGDSALYLCASSLEWMGAESEAFFGQGTRLTVV.